What follows is one T cell receptor (beta chain) and its context. The sample belongs to a study of blood T cell repertoires in COVID-19. The CDR3 length is 11 residues. Germline values: CDR1 DFQATT, CDR2 SNEGSKA (reference sequence). The ends were cut back, 5 bases at V and 8 bases at J, with 12 bases in the middle. Assay used: immunoSEQ multiplex PCR; TCRdb lists only in-frame clones, some missing. The sample lists roughly 200,000 clones, approximately 86% occurring once. The material sequenced was peripheral blood. The clonotype was recovered from a woman aged 45-65 years with COVID-19, enrolled during active disease. The chain carries TRBV20-1 and TRBJ1-2; D remains unclear. CDR3 nucleotide sequence: TGCAGTGCTTACGAGTTGAACGGCTACACCTTC. Residues: CSAYELNGYTF.